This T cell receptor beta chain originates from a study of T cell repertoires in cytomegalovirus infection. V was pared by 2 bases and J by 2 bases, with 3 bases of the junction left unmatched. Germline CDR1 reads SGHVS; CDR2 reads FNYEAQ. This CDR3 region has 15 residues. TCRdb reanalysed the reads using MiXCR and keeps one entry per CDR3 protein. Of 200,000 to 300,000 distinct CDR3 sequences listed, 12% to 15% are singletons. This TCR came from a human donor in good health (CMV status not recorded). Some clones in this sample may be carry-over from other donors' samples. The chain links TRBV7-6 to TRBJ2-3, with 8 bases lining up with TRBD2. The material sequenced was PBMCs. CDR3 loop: CASSLTSGTTDTQYF. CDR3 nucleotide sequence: TGTGCCAGCAGCTTAACTAGCGGAACCACAGATACGCAGTATTTT.